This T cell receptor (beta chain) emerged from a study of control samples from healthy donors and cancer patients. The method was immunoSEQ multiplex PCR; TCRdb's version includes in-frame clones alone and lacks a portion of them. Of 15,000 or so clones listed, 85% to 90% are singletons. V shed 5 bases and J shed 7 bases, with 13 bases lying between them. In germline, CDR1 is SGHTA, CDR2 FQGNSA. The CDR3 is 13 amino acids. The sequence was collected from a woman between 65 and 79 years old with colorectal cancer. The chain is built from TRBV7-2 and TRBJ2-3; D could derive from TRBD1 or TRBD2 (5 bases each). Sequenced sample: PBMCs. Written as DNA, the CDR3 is TGTGCCAGCAGCCTAGAGGGGTGGTATACGCAGTATTTT. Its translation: CASSLEGWYTQYF.